The subject of this entry is one T cell receptor (beta chain). This record belongs to a study of control samples from healthy donors and cancer patients. Method: immunoSEQ multiplex PCR; TCRdb's copy keeps in-frame clones and lacks some. This sample has 150,000 to 200,000 clones, with around 91% found just once. This CDR3 has 15 amino acids. V gave up 1 base and J gave up 4 bases, with 10 bases separating them. Germline values: CDR1 SGHVS, CDR2 FNYEAQ. The chain employs TRBV7-6 and TRBJ2-2; tentatively, D is TRBD2 (6 bases). Specimen: blood. The TCR sequence derives from a young woman in good health. CDR3 region: CASSLEGEVTGELFF. In DNA, the CDR3 is TGTGCCAGCAGCTTAGAAGGGGAGGTCACCGGGGAGCTGTTTTTT.